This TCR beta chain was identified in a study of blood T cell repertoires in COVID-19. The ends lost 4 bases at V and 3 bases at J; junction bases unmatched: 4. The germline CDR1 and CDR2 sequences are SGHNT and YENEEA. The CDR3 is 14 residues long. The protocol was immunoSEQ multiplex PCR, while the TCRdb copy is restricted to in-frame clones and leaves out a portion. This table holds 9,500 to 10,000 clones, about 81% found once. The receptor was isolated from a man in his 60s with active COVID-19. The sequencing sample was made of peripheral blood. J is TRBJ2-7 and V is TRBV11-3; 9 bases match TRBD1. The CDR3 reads CASSSGDRDYEQYF. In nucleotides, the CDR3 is TGTGCCAGCAGCTCAGGGGACAGGGACTACGAGCAGTACTTC.